Included here is one TCR beta chain sequence, with context. The data were obtained in a study of T-cell reconstitution after alpha-beta-depleted transplantation in children. During its preparation, the TCRbeta library received unique molecular identifiers. Using its own MiXCR run on the PCR reads, TCRdb lists one record per CDR3 protein. The sample lists about 540,000 distinct CDR3 sequences, around 19% occurring once. V shed 3 bases and J 8 bases; nucleotides not matched to a gene: 7. The CDR3 consists of 15 residues. This specimen was PBMCs from the stem cell graft donor, taken from the stem cell graft. The J gene is TRBJ2-1, the V gene TRBV12-3 or TRBV12-4; 10 bases fit TRBD2. The clonotype was recovered from a human donor who donated a stem cell graft to a child with acute lymphoblastic leukemia. CDR3 bases: TGTGCCAGCAGTTTCCCTAGCGGGAGTCTTGATGAGCAGTTCTTC. It is translated as CASSFPSGSLDEQFF.